This TCR beta chain was sequenced for a study of post-analysis software for immune sequencing data. The wider study: Several disease courses (relapsing-remitting, secondary progressive and progressive-relapsing) of multiple sclerosis were included.

This CDR3 contains 18 residues. The V segment lost 5 bases and the J segment 5 bases; nucleotides outside the gene matches: 17. Germline V gives CDR1 MNHNS, CDR2 SASEGT. There are a few counts of this clonotype. Its antigen is currently unknown. The authors incorporated unique molecular identifiers into the TCR beta cDNA libraries. TCRdb passed the PCR reads through MiXCR, listing each CDR3 protein once. Among around 400,000 distinct CDR3 sequences listed, less than 35% were seen once. Findings and caveats of the study: Compared against controls, patients with multiple sclerosis displayed significantly lower normalized Chao1 diversity. With TRBV5-6, TRBV5-1 and TRBV20-1 included, 5 or 6 TRBV segments were more frequent in patients than in controls. Analysis by F measure revealed that same-batch samples clustered strongly together.

Sequenced sample: blood. V usage is TRBV6-1 and J usage is TRBJ2-5; 10 nucleotides line up with TRBD1. The sequence came from a girl aged 5 to 17 with multiple sclerosis. The DNA for the CDR3 is TGTGCCAGCAGTCTCTGGAGCGTAGCGGACAGGGGGTCGGAGACCCAGTACTTC. Protein sequence: CASSLWSVADRGSETQYF.